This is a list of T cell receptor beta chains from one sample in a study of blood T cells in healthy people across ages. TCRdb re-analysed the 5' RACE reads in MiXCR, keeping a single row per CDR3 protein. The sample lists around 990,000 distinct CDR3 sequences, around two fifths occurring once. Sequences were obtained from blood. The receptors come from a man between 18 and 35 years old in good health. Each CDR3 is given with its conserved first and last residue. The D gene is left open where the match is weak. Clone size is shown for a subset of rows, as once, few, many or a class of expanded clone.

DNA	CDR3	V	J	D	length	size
TGCAGCGTTGCGGGGGGGGATAGCTCCTACAATGAGCAGTTCTTC	CSVAGGDSSYNEQFF	TRBV29-1	TRBJ2-1	TRBD2	15	-
TGTGCCAGCACCGAACGTGCCGGCCAGGTAGACACTGAAGCTTTCTTT	CASTERAGQVDTEAFF	TRBV28	TRBJ1-1	-	16	-
TGCGCCAGCAGCCCAGGGGATTGGAATCAGCCCCAGCATTTT	CASSPGDWNQPQHF	TRBV5-1	TRBJ1-5	-	14	-
TGTGCCAGCAGTGAAGTGGCTGGGATCGGAGAGACCCAGTACTTC	CASSEVAGIGETQYF	TRBV6-1	TRBJ2-5	-	15	few
TGTACCAGCAGCGTATGGGGGGGCGTTGAGCAGTTCTTC	CTSSVWGGVEQFF	TRBV9	TRBJ2-1	-	13	-
TGTGCCAGCAGCCAACAGCCCTCGATAGCGGAAACTAGCACAGATACGCAGTATTTT	CASSQQPSIAETSTDTQYF	TRBV4-2	TRBJ2-3	-	19	-
TGTGCCAGCAGCTCGGGACCGAGCCCCTACGAGCAGTACTTC	CASSSGPSPYEQYF	TRBV7-2	TRBJ2-7	-	14	-
TGTGCCACCAGCGTAGTGCAGAATGAGCAGTTCTTC	CATSVVQNEQFF	TRBV15	TRBJ2-1	-	12	few
TGTGCCAGCAGCCAAGGTACAGGGATAACTGAAGCTTTCTTT	CASSQGTGITEAFF	TRBV3-1	TRBJ1-1	-	14	-
TGCAGTGCTAGACCGATTCCAAGAGGGTTAGCCAAAAACATTCAGTACTTC	CSARPIPRGLAKNIQYF	TRBV20-1	TRBJ2-4	-	17	few
TGTGCCACCAAGGGAGGGGATTACTATGGCTACACCTTC	CATKGGDYYGYTF	TRBV6-5	TRBJ1-2	-	13	-
TGTGCCAGCAGCAAAGCGACCGACAGGGTCGTTGAAGCTTTCTTT	CASSKATDRVVEAFF	TRBV21-1	TRBJ1-1	-	15	once
TGTGCCAGCAGTGTCCGCCCGATAGGTCAGCCCCAGCATTTT	CASSVRPIGQPQHF	TRBV27	TRBJ1-5	-	14	-
TGTGCCAGCTCACAAACGACAGGGACCTATAATTCACCCCTCCACTTT	CASSQTTGTYNSPLHF	TRBV18	TRBJ1-6	TRBD1	16	-
TGTGCCAGCAGTTTAACAAGTCGGCGGCATGCGAACACTGAAGCTTTCTTT	CASSLTSRRHANTEAFF	TRBV27	TRBJ1-1	-	17	-
TGTGCCAGCAGCCAAGGAACGGGAATGGGGAAAGACTGGAGAACTAACTATGGCTACACCTTC	CASSQGTGMGKDWRTNYGYTF	TRBV4-2	TRBJ1-2	-	21	few
TGTGCCAGCAGCTTAGACGGGACGTCCAATTCTCTATGGGACACCTTC	CASSLDGTSNSLWDTF	TRBV7-2	TRBJ1-2	-	16	few
TGCAGTGCTAGAGATCACCGGGGCAAAGAGACCCAGTACTTC	CSARDHRGKETQYF	TRBV20-1	TRBJ2-5	-	14	few
TGTGCCAGCAGCTTATTGGCCAGTAACACTGAAGCTTTCTTT	CASSLLASNTEAFF	TRBV7-9	TRBJ1-1	-	14	-
TGTGCCAGCAGCCAGTCACGGGGGACCGGTTCACCCCTCCACTTT	CASSQSRGTGSPLHF	TRBV14	TRBJ1-6	-	15	few
TGTGCCAGCAGCCCCGGACAGTTCGGCGGCTACACCTTC	CASSPGQFGGYTF	TRBV11-2	TRBJ1-2	-	13	once
TGCAGTGCTAGAGCCGGGACAGGGCACGAGCAGTACTTC	CSARAGTGHEQYF	TRBV20-1	TRBJ2-7	TRBD1	13	-
TGCGCCAGCAGCCAAGATGGACTAGCGGGGGCAAACAATGAGCAGTACTTC	CASSQDGLAGANNEQYF	TRBV4-1	TRBJ2-7	TRBD2	17	-
TGCAGTGCTACCCTGACAATCAAGAACACTGAAGCTTTCTTT	CSATLTIKNTEAFF	TRBV20-1	TRBJ1-1	-	14	-
TGTGCCAGCAGCTTAGTGCCAGGGGGCTTCTACGAGCAGTACTTC	CASSLVPGGFYEQYF	TRBV7-2	TRBJ2-7	TRBD1	15	few
TGTGCCAGCAGCTGGGGACAGAAGACTGAAGCTTTCTTT	CASSWGQKTEAFF	TRBV7-2	TRBJ1-1	TRBD1	13	-
TGTGCCAGCAGCCCTCCCCGGGGCACGCTGAACACTGAAGCTTTCTTT	CASSPPRGTLNTEAFF	TRBV7-9	TRBJ1-1	-	16	few
TGTGCCAGCAGTTTATCTCGGGCGGACTATGGCTACACCTTC	CASSLSRADYGYTF	TRBV27	TRBJ1-2	-	14	few
TGTGCCAGCAGTCGCGACAGGGATCTGGGCTTCTATGGCTACACCTTC	CASSRDRDLGFYGYTF	TRBV6-5	TRBJ1-2	TRBD1	16	-
TGTGCCAGCAATCCACTGCTTCACTACGAGCAGTACTTC	CASNPLLHYEQYF	TRBV28	TRBJ2-7	-	13	-
TGTGCCAGCAGCCCGATAGGCTGGGGTTTAAGGGAAAACACTGAAGCTTTCTTT	CASSPIGWGLRENTEAFF	TRBV7-9	TRBJ1-1	-	18	-
TGTGCCAGCAGTTTATTAGGGGAAAACATTCAGTACTTC	CASSLLGENIQYF	TRBV12-3/TRBV12-4	TRBJ2-4	-	13	-
TGTGCCAGCAGTGAATTGGATGGCGGCCTCTATGGCTACACCTTC	CASSELDGGLYGYTF	TRBV2	TRBJ1-2	-	15	-
TGTGCCAGCAGTTTATCGACAGTGGAGCTTAACTATGGCTACACCTTC	CASSLSTVELNYGYTF	TRBV27	TRBJ1-2	-	16	once
TGTGCCAGCAGTCCGAGAAGTCCCCTAGCGGGGGATCCCTCTTCTGAGCAGTTCTTC	CASSPRSPLAGDPSSEQFF	TRBV6-1	TRBJ2-1	TRBD2	19	-
TGCGCCAGCAGCTTGGACAGGGGCGACTACTATGGCTACACCTTC	CASSLDRGDYYGYTF	TRBV5-1	TRBJ1-2	TRBD1	15	-
TGCAGCGTTGAAAAAAGGTTAGACACTGAGGCTTTCTTT	CSVEKRLDTEAFF	TRBV29-1	TRBJ1-1	-	13	few
TGTGCCACCATCTACGAGGGCTATGGCTACACCTTC	CATIYEGYGYTF	TRBV7-2	TRBJ1-2	-	12	few
TGCGCCAGCAGCTTGGCGGCAGGGGTTAGAAACATTCAGTACTTC	CASSLAAGVRNIQYF	TRBV5-1	TRBJ2-4	-	15	-
TGTGCCAGCAGCAGGCTACTTCGGACAGCCTCCTCTGGGGCCAACGTCCTGACTTTC	CASSRLLRTASSGANVLTF	TRBV3-1	TRBJ2-6	-	19	few
TGCAGTGCTAGAGATTTCAGGGGCACAGATACGCAGTATTTT	CSARDFRGTDTQYF	TRBV20-1	TRBJ2-3	-	14	many
TGTGCCAGCAGTGACTCGGAGAACACTGAAGCTTTCTTT	CASSDSENTEAFF	TRBV6-4	TRBJ1-1	-	13	few
TGCGCCAGCTCTACAGGGGGGACCTACAATGAGCAGTTCTTC	CASSTGGTYNEQFF	TRBV4-1	TRBJ2-1	TRBD1	14	few
TGTGCCAGCAGCTTCGGACAGGCCGGTAGCAATCAGCCCCAGCATTTT	CASSFGQAGSNQPQHF	TRBV13	TRBJ1-5	TRBD1	16	few